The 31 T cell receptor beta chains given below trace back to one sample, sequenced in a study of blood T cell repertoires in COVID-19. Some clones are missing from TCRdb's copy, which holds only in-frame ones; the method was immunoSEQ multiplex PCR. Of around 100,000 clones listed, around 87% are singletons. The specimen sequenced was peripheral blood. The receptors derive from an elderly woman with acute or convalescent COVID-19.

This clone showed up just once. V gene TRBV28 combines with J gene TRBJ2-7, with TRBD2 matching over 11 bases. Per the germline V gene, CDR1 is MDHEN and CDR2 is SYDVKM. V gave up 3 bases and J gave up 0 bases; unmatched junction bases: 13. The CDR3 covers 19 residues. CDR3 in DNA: TGTGCCAGCAGTTTTTTATCGCTCAATAGCGGGGGGGCCTCCTACGAGCAGTACTTC. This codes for CASSFLSLNSGGASYEQYF.

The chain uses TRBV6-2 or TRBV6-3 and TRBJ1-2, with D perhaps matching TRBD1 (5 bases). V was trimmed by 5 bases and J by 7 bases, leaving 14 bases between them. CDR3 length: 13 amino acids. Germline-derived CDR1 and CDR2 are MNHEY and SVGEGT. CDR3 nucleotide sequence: TGTGCCAGCAGTGCCGCAGGGATGAGTGGCTACACCTTC. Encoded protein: CASSAAGMSGYTF.

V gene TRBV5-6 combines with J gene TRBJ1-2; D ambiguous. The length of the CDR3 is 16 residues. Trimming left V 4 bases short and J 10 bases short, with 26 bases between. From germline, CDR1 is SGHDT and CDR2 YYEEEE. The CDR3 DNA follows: TGTGCCAGCAGCCTGCCGTGGTTAGACTCGAGTTTGGACTACACCTTC. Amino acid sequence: CASSLPWLDSSLDYTF.

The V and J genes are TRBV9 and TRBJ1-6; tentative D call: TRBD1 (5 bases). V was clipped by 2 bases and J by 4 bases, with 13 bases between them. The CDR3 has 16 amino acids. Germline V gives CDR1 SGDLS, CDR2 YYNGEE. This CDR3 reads CASSVSFSGYNSPLHF. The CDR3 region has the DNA TGTGCCAGCAGCGTTTCTTTTTCAGGGTATAATTCACCCCTCCACTTT. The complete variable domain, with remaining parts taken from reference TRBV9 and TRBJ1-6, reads DSGVTQTPKHLITATGQRVTLRCSPRSGDLSVYWYQQSLDQGLQFLIQYYNGEERAKGNILERFSAQQFPDLHSELNLSSLELGDSALYFCASSVSFSGYNSPLHFGNGTRLTVT.

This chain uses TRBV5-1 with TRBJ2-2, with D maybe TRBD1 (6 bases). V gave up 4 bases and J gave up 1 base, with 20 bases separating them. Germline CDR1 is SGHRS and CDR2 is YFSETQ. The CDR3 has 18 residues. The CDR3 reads CASSPRTASRMNTGELFF. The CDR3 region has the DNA TGCGCCAGCAGCCCCCGGACAGCTAGCAGAATGAACACCGGGGAGCTGTTTTTT.

The DNA for the CDR3 is TGTGCCAGCAGCCTGGGCCTCAGCACAGATACGCAGTATTTT. Translation: CASSLGLSTDTQYF. This sequence joins TRBV6-5 and TRBJ2-3, with D uncertain. CDR3 length equals 14 residues. The germline CDR1 and CDR2 sequences are MNHEY and SVGAGI. V was trimmed by 6 bases and J by 0 bases, leaving 10 bases between them.

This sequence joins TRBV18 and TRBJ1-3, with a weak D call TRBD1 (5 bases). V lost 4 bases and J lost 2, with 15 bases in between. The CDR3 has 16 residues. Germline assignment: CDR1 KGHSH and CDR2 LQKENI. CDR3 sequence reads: CASSHSGGIPGNTIYF. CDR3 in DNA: TGTGCCAGCTCACACTCGGGGGGGATCCCTGGAAACACCATATATTTT.

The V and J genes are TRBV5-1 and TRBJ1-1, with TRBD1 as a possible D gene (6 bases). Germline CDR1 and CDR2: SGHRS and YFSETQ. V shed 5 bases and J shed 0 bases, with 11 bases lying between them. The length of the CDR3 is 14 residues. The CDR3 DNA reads TGCGCCAGCAGTAGGGGGGGCTTGAACACTGAAGCTTTCTTT. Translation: CASSRGGLNTEAFF.

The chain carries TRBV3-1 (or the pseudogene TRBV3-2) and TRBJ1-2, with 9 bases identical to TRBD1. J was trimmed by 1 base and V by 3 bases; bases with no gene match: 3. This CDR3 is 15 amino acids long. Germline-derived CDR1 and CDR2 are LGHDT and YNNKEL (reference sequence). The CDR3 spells CASSHTGGRNYGYTF. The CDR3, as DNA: TGTGCCAGCAGCCATACAGGGGGCCGTAACTATGGCTACACCTTC.

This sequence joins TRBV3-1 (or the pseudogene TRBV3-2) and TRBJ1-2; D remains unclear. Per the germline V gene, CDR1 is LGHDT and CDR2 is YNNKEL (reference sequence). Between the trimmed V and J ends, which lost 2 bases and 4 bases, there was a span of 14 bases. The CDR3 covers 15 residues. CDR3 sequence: CASSQQFLGSYGYTF. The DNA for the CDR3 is TGTGCCAGCAGCCAACAGTTTTTGGGGAGCTATGGCTACACCTTC.

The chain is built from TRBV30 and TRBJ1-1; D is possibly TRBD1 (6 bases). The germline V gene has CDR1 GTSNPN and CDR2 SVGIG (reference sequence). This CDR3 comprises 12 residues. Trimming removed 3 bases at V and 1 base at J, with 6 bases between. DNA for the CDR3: TGTGCCTGGAGGGACAGGAACACTGAAGCTTTCTTT. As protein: CAWRDRNTEAFF.

DNA for the CDR3: TGTGCCAGCAATCGAGGGGGTAGCTACGAGCAGTACTTC. It specifies CASNRGGSYEQYF. The genes are TRBV3-1 (or the pseudogene TRBV3-2) and TRBJ2-7; D perhaps matches TRBD1 (6 bases). The V gene's germline CDR1 is LGHDT and CDR2 YNNKEL (reference sequence). Trimming stripped 7 bases from V and 3 bases from J, with 13 bases between. The CDR3 sequence is 13 residues long.

The CDR3 reads CASGDSQKTEAFF. CDR3 in DNA: TGCGCCAGCGGGGACAGTCAGAAAACTGAAGCTTTCTTT. The chain joins TRBV5-1 to TRBJ1-1; 7 nucleotides agree with TRBD1. The J segment lost 5 bases and the V segment lost 7 bases, leaving 8 bases of the junction unmatched. This CDR3 contains 13 residues. CDR1 and CDR2 (germline): SGHRS, YFSETQ.

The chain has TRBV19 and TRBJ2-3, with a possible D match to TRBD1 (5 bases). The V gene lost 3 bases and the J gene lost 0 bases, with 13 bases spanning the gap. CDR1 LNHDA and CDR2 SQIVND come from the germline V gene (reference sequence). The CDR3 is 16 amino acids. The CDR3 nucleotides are TGTGCCAGTAGTATTGGCAGGGCCACTAGCACAGATACGCAGTATTTT. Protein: CASSIGRATSTDTQYF.

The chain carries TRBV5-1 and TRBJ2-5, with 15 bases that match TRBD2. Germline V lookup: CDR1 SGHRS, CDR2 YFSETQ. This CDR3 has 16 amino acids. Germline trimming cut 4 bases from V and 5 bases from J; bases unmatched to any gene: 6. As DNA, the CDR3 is TGCGCCAGCAGCCCAGGACTAGCGGGGGGGCGGGAGACCCAGTACTTC. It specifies CASSPGLAGGRETQYF.

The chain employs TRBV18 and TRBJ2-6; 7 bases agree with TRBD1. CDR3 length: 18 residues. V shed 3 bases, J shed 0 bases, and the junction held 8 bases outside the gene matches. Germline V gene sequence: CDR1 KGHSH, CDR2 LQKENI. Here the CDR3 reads CASSPPGQLTSGANVLTF. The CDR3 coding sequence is TGTGCCAGCTCACCTCCGGGACAGCTAACCTCTGGGGCCAACGTCCTGACTTTC.

The CDR3 DNA reads TGTGCCAGCAGCCAGGTAGCGGGGTGGACCGGGGAGCTGTTTTTT. Protein product: CASSQVAGWTGELFF. The chain carries TRBV3-1 (or the pseudogene TRBV3-2) and TRBJ2-2; 8 nucleotides line up with TRBD2. V was clipped by 3 bases and J by 5 bases; unmatched bases: 5. Germline assignment: CDR1 LGHDT and CDR2 YNNKEL (reference sequence). The CDR3 contains 15 residues.

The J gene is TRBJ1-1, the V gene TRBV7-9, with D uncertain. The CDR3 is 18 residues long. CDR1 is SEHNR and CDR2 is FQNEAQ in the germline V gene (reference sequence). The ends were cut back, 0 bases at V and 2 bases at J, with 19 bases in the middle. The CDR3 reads CASSLAWGGGKGNTEAFF. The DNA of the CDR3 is TGTGCCAGCAGCTTAGCGTGGGGAGGTGGTAAAGGAAACACTGAAGCTTTCTTT.

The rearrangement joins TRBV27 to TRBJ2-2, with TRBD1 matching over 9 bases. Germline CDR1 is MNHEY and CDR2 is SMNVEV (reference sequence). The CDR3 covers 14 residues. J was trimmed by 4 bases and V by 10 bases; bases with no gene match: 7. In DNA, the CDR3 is TGTGCCACAGCGGGACAGGGTTTCACCGGGGAGCTGTTTTTT. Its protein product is CATAGQGFTGELFF.

The CDR3 coding sequence is TGTGCCAGCAATCCGACAGGGGGCTATGGCTACACCTTC. It specifies CASNPTGGYGYTF. The V call is TRBV12-3 or TRBV12-4, the J call TRBJ1-2, with 9 bases aligning to TRBD1. The CDR3 extends over 13 amino acids. Trimming took 7 bases from V and 4 from J; bases not matched to a gene: 4.

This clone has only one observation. The CDR3 loop reads CASSVGQYNEQFF. CDR3 DNA: TGTGCCAGTAGTGTGGGACAGTACAATGAGCAGTTCTTC. This chain links TRBV19 with TRBJ2-1, with 7 bases matching TRBD1. The CDR3 sequence is 13 residues long. The germline V gene has CDR1 LNHDA and CDR2 SQIVND (reference sequence). J was trimmed by 4 bases and V by 5 bases; bases with no gene match: 2.

The chain's CDR3 is CASSRGTDTQYF. In DNA, the CDR3 is TGTGCCAGCTCCCGAGGGACAGATACGCAGTATTTT. The chain links TRBV6-5 to TRBJ2-3; TRBD2 is a possible D gene (5 bases). The CDR3 is 12 residues long. V was clipped by 8 bases and J by 3 bases, with 9 bases between them. Germline assignment: CDR1 MNHEY and CDR2 SVGAGI.

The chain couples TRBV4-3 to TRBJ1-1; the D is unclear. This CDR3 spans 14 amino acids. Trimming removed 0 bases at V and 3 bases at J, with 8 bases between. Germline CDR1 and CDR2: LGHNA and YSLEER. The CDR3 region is CASSQDRAYTEAFF. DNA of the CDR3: TGCGCCAGCAGCCAAGATCGAGCTTACACTGAAGCTTTCTTT.

The CDR3 protein is CASSFSGGTGELFF. The CDR3 bases are TGTGCCAGCAGCTTTAGCGGGGGCACCGGGGAGCTGTTTTTT. The chain has TRBV11-3 and TRBJ2-2; TRBD2 matches 9 bases. CDR3 size: 14 residues. From germline, CDR1 is SGHNT and CDR2 YENEEA. V was pared by 3 bases and J by 4 bases, with 0 bases of the junction left unmatched. The entire variable domain, with the rest obtained from reference TRBV11-3 and TRBJ2-2, is as follows: EAGVVQSPRYKIIEKKQPVAFWCNPISGHNTLYWYLQNLGQGPELLIRYENEEAVDDSQLPKDRFSAERLKGVDSTLKIQPAELGDSAVYLCASSFSGGTGELFFGEGSRLTVL.

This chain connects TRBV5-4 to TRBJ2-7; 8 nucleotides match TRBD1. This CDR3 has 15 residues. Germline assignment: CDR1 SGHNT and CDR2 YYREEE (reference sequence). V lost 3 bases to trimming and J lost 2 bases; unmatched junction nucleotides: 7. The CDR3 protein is CASSSGGGNAYEQYF. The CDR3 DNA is TGTGCCAGCAGCTCAGGGGGCGGGAATGCCTACGAGCAGTACTTC.

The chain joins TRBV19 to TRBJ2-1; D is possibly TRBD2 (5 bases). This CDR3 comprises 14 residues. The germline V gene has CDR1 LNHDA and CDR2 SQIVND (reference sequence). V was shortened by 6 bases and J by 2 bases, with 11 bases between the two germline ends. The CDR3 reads CASRVRETYNEQFF. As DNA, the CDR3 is TGTGCCAGTAGGGTGAGGGAGACCTACAATGAGCAGTTCTTC.

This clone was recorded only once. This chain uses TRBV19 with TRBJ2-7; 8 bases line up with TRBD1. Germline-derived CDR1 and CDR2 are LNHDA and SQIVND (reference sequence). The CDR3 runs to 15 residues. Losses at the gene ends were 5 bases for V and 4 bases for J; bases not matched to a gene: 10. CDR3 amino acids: CASSSRQGNTYEQYF. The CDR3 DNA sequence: TGTGCCAGTAGTTCGCGACAGGGGAATACTTACGAGCAGTACTTC. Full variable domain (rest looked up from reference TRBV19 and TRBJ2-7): DGGITQSPKYLFRKEGQNVTLSCEQNLNHDAMYWYRQDPGQGLRLIYYSQIVNDFQKGDIAEGYSVSREKKESFPLTVTSAQKNPTAFYLCASSSRQGNTYEQYFGPGTRLTVT.

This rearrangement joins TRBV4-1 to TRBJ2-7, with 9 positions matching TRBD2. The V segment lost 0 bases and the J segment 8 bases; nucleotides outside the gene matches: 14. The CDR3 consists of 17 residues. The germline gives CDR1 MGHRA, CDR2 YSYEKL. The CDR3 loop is CASSQEAASGATGKQYF. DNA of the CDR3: TGCGCCAGCAGCCAAGAAGCGGCTAGCGGGGCCACCGGTAAGCAGTACTTC.

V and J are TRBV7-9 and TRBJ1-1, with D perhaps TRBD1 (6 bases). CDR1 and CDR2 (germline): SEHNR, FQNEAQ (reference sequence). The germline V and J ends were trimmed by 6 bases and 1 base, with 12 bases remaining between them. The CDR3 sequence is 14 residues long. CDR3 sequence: CASRSTGGNTEAFF. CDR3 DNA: TGTGCCAGCAGATCGACAGGAGGGAACACTGAAGCTTTCTTT.

The CDR3 DNA reads as TGTGCCAGCAGCCAAGGGCTAGCGGGGGTTGAGCAGTACTTC. Translating gives CASSQGLAGVEQYF. This chain joins TRBV3-1 (or the pseudogene TRBV3-2) and TRBJ2-7, with TRBD2 identical over 10 bases. Looked up from germline, CDR1 is LGHDT and CDR2 is YNNKEL (reference sequence). V lost 1 base, J lost 7 bases, and 4 bases stayed unmatched. The CDR3 is 14 residues long.

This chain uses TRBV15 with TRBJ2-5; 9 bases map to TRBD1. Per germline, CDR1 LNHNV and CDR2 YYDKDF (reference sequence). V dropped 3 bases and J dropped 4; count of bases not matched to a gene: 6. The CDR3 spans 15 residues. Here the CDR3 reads CATSRGGQGSETQYF. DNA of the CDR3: TGTGCCACCAGCAGGGGGGGACAGGGCTCAGAGACCCAGTACTTC.